Following are 20 T cell receptor beta chains from one sample sequenced in a study of vaccination and CD4 T cells after COVID-19. Treatment described: roughly ten-day PBMC culture with coronavirus spike peptide pools or control peptides (ViraFEST assay). What these receptors recognize is not known. With the Oncomine TCR Beta short-read assay, DNA from cultured CD4+ T cells was sequenced. TCRdb re-analysed the PCR reads in MiXCR, keeping a single row per CDR3 protein. The sample lists about 21,000 distinct CDR3 sequences, about 40% occurring once. The sequences come from CD4+ T cells from blood, cultured in vitro, collected before SARS-CoV-2 vaccination. The receptor source for this set is a human donor who received a COVID-19 vaccine.

The chain uses TRBV6-1 and TRBJ2-1; tentative D call: TRBD2 (7 bases). Per germline, CDR1 MNHNS and CDR2 SASEGT. The ends were cut back, 6 bases at V and 8 bases at J, with 17 bases in the middle. CDR3 length equals 14 residues. The CDR3 DNA sequence: TGTGCCAGCAGGGTGGGGGGGGGCCCGTATGAGCAGTTCTTC. It specifies CASRVGGGPYEQFF.

The V and J genes are TRBV30 and TRBJ1-2; D call uncertain. Trimming took off 4 bases at V and 8 bases at J, with 17 bases between the two ends. Germline V gene sequence: CDR1 GTSNPN, CDR2 SVGIG (reference sequence). The CDR3 spans 13 residues. Written as DNA, the CDR3 is TGTGCCTGGACCAGCTGGGGTGAAGAGGGCTACACCTTC. Its translation: CAWTSWGEEGYTF.

This clonotype was counted a few times. The chain links TRBV19 to TRBJ1-5; D unclear. The CDR3 extends over 14 amino acids. The ends were cut back, 3 bases at V and 0 bases at J, with 6 bases in the middle. The germline gives CDR1 LNHDA, CDR2 SQIVND (reference sequence). The CDR3 is CASSIGDSNQPQHF. CDR3 DNA sequence: TGTGCCAGTAGTATCGGCGATAGCAATCAGCCCCAGCATTTT. Together with reference TRBV19 and TRBJ1-5, the CDR3 gives the full variable domain: DGGITQSPKYLFRKEGQNVTLSCEQNLNHDAMYWYRQDPGQGLRLIYYSQIVNDFQKGDIAEGYSVSREKKESFPLTVTSAQKNPTAFYLCASSIGDSNQPQHFGDGTRLSIL.

The rearrangement joins TRBV20-1 to TRBJ2-3; TRBD1 or TRBD2 may be the D gene (7 bases each). CDR1 is DFQATT and CDR2 is SNEGSKA in the germline V gene (reference sequence). The V end lost 6 bases, the J end lost 0 bases, and 16 bases lay between the germline ends. The CDR3 covers 15 residues. As DNA, the CDR3 is TGCAGTGCGAGCGGGACAGTCCGTAGCACAGATACGCAGTATTTT. Translation gives CSASGTVRSTDTQYF.

This clonotype was seen more than once but under ten times. The chain carries TRBV20-1 and TRBJ1-2; possibly TRBD1 for D (6 bases). Trimming pared 3 bases from V and 4 bases from J, leaving 18 bases between. The germline CDR1 and CDR2 sequences are DFQATT and SNEGSKA (reference sequence). The CDR3 has 15 residues. For the CDR3, the DNA is TGCAGTGCTAGTTTTGGTCAGGGGAGGCTCTATGGCTACACCTTC. It translates to CSASFGQGRLYGYTF.

In this sample, this clonotype turned up a few times. V gene TRBV7-9 combines with J gene TRBJ2-5; D gene unclear. V was pared by 6 bases and J by 2 bases, with 13 bases between. Germline values: CDR1 SEHNR, CDR2 FQNEAQ (reference sequence). CDR3 size: 14 residues. CDR3: CASSYRGIQETQYF. Written as DNA, the CDR3 is TGTGCCAGCAGTTACCGAGGTATTCAAGAGACCCAGTACTTC.

The CDR3 protein is CASSLGSGALGANVLTF. Here the CDR3 DNA reads TGCGCCAGCAGCTTGGGCTCAGGGGCGCTCGGGGCCAACGTCCTGACTTTC. The rearrangement links TRBV5-1 to TRBJ2-6; possible D gene TRBD1, 6 bases. Trimming cost V 0 bases and J 4 bases, with 14 bases left between them. The CDR3 extends over 17 amino acids. Germline-derived CDR1 and CDR2 are SGHRS and YFSETQ.

This clonotype was found a few times. This chain links TRBV6-1 with TRBJ1-1; D is possibly TRBD1 (5 bases). Trimming pared 5 bases from V and 1 base from J, leaving 11 bases between. The CDR3 spans 14 residues. CDR1 and CDR2 from the germline V gene are MNHNS and SASEGT. This CDR3 is CASSPWGKNTEAFF. CDR3 DNA sequence: TGTGCCAGCAGTCCCTGGGGGAAGAACACTGAAGCTTTCTTT.

This clonotype was picked up a small number of times. This chain joins TRBV7-9 and TRBJ1-2; D is undetermined. Trimming shortened V by 5 bases and J by 4 bases, and 20 bases separated the two germline ends. The CDR3 totals 16 residues. CDR1 is SEHNR and CDR2 is FQNEAQ in the germline V gene (reference sequence). CDR3: CASSPLGGSPTYGYTF. The CDR3 DNA reads as TGTGCCAGCAGCCCTCTGGGCGGCTCCCCCACCTATGGCTACACCTTC.

The chain uses TRBV12-3 or TRBV12-4 and TRBJ2-5, with D possibly called TRBD1 or TRBD2 (5 bases each). V gave up 6 bases and J gave up 3 bases, with 11 bases separating them. The CDR3 has 13 residues. CDR3 in amino acids: CASSWGSKETQYF. The CDR3 bases are TGTGCCAGCAGCTGGGGGTCCAAAGAGACCCAGTACTTC.

The sample holds one count of this clonotype. The chain is built from TRBV2 and TRBJ1-4, with TRBD1 as a possible D gene (5 bases). CDR1 is SNHLY, CDR2 FYNNEI, per germline. The CDR3 covers 12 residues. The germline V and J ends were trimmed by 4 bases and 9 bases, with 9 bases remaining between them. The CDR3 loop reads CASSATGKKLFF. The CDR3 DNA follows: TGTGCCAGCAGTGCAACAGGAAAAAAACTGTTTTTT. The whole variable domain, remainder taken from reference TRBV2 and TRBJ1-4, is EPEVTQTPSHQVTQMGQEVILRCVPISNHLYFYWYRQILGQKVEFLVSFYNNEISEKSEIFDDQFSVERPDGSNFTLKIRSTKLEDSAMYFCASSATGKKLFFGSGTQLSVL.

This clonotype is a singleton in its sample. V and J are TRBV4-2 and TRBJ2-7; 9 bases are a match to TRBD2. CDR1 is LGHNA and CDR2 is YNFKEQ in the germline V gene. The V and J ends lost 4 bases and 0 bases, in that order; junction bases with no gene match: 10. This CDR3 has 17 amino acids. In DNA, the CDR3 is TGTGCCAGCAGCCTAAGGGGGGAGCGGGGGGACTCCTACGAGCAGTACTTC. It is translated as CASSLRGERGDSYEQYF.

This clonotype was picked up one time. The chain is built from TRBV5-1 and TRBJ2-7, with 9 bases identical to TRBD1. Germline values: CDR1 SGHRS, CDR2 YFSETQ. V lost 5 bases to trimming and J lost 2 bases; unmatched junction nucleotides: 5. This CDR3 comprises 14 residues. CDR3 in DNA: TGCGCCAGCAGGGCCGGGACAGGGCCCTACGAGCAGTACTTC. Its translation: CASRAGTGPYEQYF.

This clonotype was counted only a few times. The chain joins TRBV12-3 or TRBV12-4 to TRBJ1-5, with 8 bases that match TRBD1. The CDR3 covers 17 residues. Trimming removed 6 bases from V and 2 bases from J; junction bases left unmatched: 12. CDR3 sequence (DNA): TGTGCCAGCAGAAAACAGGGGGGAATATCGGGCAATCAGCCCCAGCATTTT. Translating it yields CASRKQGGISGNQPQHF.

This clonotype was seen a handful of times. V is TRBV2 and J is TRBJ1-3; D perhaps matches TRBD1 (5 bases). The CDR3 has 14 residues. Looked up from germline, CDR1 is SNHLY and CDR2 is FYNNEI. The V and J ends lost 6 bases and 0 bases respectively, with 9 bases between them. As DNA, the CDR3 is TGTGCCAGCAGGGGACCGAGCTCTGGAAACACCATATATTTT. Translating it yields CASRGPSSGNTIYF.

Here the CDR3 reads CASSLEQTYGYTF. For the CDR3, the DNA is TGCGCCAGCAGCTTGGAACAGACCTATGGCTACACCTTC. The V gene is TRBV5-1, the J gene TRBJ1-2; D is ambiguous. V lost 0 bases to trimming and J lost 4 bases, with 7 bases between them. Germline loops: CDR1 SGHRS, CDR2 YFSETQ. The CDR3 covers 13 residues.

Here the CDR3 reads CATKKQGSTGELFF. CDR3 DNA sequence: TGTGCCACCAAGAAACAGGGTAGCACCGGGGAGCTGTTTTTT. This rearrangement joins TRBV6-1 to TRBJ2-2, with D perhaps TRBD1 (6 bases). This CDR3 is built from 14 residues. V was clipped by 10 bases and J by 4 bases, with 16 bases between them. The germline V gene encodes CDR1 MNHNS and CDR2 SASEGT.

A few counts support this clonotype. The rearrangement uses TRBV19 and TRBJ1-1, with D maybe TRBD1 (5 bases). The CDR3 sequence is 13 residues long. CDR1 is LNHDA, CDR2 SQIVND, per germline (reference sequence). V shed 7 bases and J shed 1 base, with 10 bases lying between them. CDR3 amino acids: CASTLDRNTEAFF. The CDR3 DNA follows: TGTGCCAGTACCCTTGACAGGAACACTGAAGCTTTCTTT.

The chain couples TRBV6-5 to TRBJ2-3; 9 nucleotides line up with TRBD2. Germline CDR1 and CDR2: MNHEY and SVGAGI. The CDR3 spans 18 residues. V was clipped by 0 bases and J by 0 bases; unmatched bases: 7. The CDR3 loop reads CASSYSISSGVSTDTQYF. DNA for the CDR3: TGTGCCAGCAGTTACTCGATTTCTAGCGGGGTCAGCACAGATACGCAGTATTTT.

The chain recombines TRBV21-1 with TRBJ1-5. TRBV21-1 is a pseudogene locus. The CDR3 runs 13 residues. The CDR3 sequence is CASGDLLGSPQHF. CDR3 bases: TGTGCCAGCGGCGATTTGTTGGGGTCGCCCCAGCATTTT.